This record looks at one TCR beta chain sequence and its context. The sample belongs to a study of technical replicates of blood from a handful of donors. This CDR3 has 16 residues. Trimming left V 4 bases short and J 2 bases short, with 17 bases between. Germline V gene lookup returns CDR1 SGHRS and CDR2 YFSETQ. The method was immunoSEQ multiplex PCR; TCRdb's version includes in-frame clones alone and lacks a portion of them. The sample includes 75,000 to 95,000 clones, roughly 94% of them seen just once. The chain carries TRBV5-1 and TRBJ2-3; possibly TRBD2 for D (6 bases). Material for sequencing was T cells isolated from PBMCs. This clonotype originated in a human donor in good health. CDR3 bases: TGCGCCAGCAGCCCTAGCGTCGGCGTCTCCACAGATACGCAGTATTTT. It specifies CASSPSVGVSTDTQYF.